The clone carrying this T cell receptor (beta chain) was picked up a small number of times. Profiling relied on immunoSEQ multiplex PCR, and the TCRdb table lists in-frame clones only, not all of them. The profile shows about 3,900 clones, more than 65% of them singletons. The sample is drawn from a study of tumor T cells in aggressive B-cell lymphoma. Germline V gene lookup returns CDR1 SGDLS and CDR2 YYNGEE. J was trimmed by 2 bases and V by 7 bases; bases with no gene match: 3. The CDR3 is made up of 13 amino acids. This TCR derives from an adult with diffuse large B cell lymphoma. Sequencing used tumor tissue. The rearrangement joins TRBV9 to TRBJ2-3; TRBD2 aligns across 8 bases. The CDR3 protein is CASAAGVTDTQYF. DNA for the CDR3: TGTGCCAGCGCAGCGGGGGTCACAGATACGCAGTATTTT.